The rows below give T cell receptor beta chains drawn from one sample of a study of blood T cells in healthy people across ages. One entry per CDR3 protein results from TCRdb running MiXCR on the 5' RACE reads. The table records about 1,500,000 distinct CDR3 sequences, approximately 42% of them present only once. The sequencing input was blood. The receptor source for this set is a woman aged 18-29 years in good health. The CDR3 runs from the conserved cysteine through the conserved F or W. Each record gives: D gene, J gene, V gene, clone size, CDR3 length, CDR3 protein, CDR3 DNA. D genes are given only for firm matches. Size tells how often a clone was seen (once, few, many) or the class of an expanded clone, and some rows leave it out.

d_call: .; j_call: TRBJ1-1; v_call: TRBV4-1; clone_size: .; cdr3_length: 15; cdr3_aa: CASSQEGEGGTEAFF; cdr3_nt: TGCGCCAGCAGCCAAGAGGGGGAAGGTGGCACTGAAGCTTTCTTT
d_call: TRBD2; j_call: TRBJ2-1; v_call: TRBV5-1; clone_size: few; cdr3_length: 16; cdr3_aa: CASSGEREDPYNEQFF; cdr3_nt: TGCGCCAGCAGCGGGGAGCGGGAGGATCCCTACAATGAGCAGTTCTTC
d_call: TRBD1; j_call: TRBJ2-5; v_call: TRBV11-3; clone_size: .; cdr3_length: 15; cdr3_aa: CASSQGQGHQETQYF; cdr3_nt: TGTGCCAGCAGCCAGGGACAGGGGCACCAAGAGACCCAGTACTTC
d_call: TRBD2; j_call: TRBJ2-7; v_call: TRBV29-1; clone_size: .; cdr3_length: 11; cdr3_aa: CSVVSGGEQYF; cdr3_nt: TGCAGCGTTGTTAGCGGGGGCGAGCAGTACTTC
d_call: .; j_call: TRBJ1-2; v_call: TRBV3-1; clone_size: few; cdr3_length: 15; cdr3_aa: CASSQVGDLGTGYTF; cdr3_nt: TGTGCCAGCAGCCAAGTAGGCGACCTAGGGACTGGCTACACCTTC
d_call: .; j_call: TRBJ2-5; v_call: TRBV6-1; clone_size: .; cdr3_length: 13; cdr3_aa: CASSDEAAETQYF; cdr3_nt: TGTGCCAGCAGTGACGAGGCCGCGGAGACCCAGTACTTC
d_call: .; j_call: TRBJ2-7; v_call: TRBV29-1; clone_size: many; cdr3_length: 13; cdr3_aa: CSAGLGGWNEQYF; cdr3_nt: TGCAGCGCCGGACTGGGGGGTTGGAACGAGCAGTACTTC
d_call: .; j_call: TRBJ2-5; v_call: TRBV11-2; clone_size: .; cdr3_length: 14; cdr3_aa: CASSPPRVPETQYF; cdr3_nt: TGTGCCAGCAGCCCACCTCGGGTTCCAGAGACCCAGTACTTC
d_call: TRBD1; j_call: TRBJ2-7; v_call: TRBV4-1; clone_size: few; cdr3_length: 14; cdr3_aa: CASSQGGTGHEQYF; cdr3_nt: TGCGCCAGCAGCCAAGGAGGGACAGGGCACGAGCAGTACTTC
d_call: .; j_call: TRBJ1-2; v_call: TRBV5-1; clone_size: few; cdr3_length: 14; cdr3_aa: CASSLAPRVYGYTF; cdr3_nt: TGCGCCAGCAGCTTGGCCCCCAGAGTTTATGGCTACACCTTC
d_call: TRBD2; j_call: TRBJ2-3; v_call: TRBV6-4; clone_size: once; cdr3_length: 22; cdr3_aa: CASTDSQRGGSPLPLRPDTQYF; cdr3_nt: TGTGCCAGCACCGACTCCCAGCGGGGGGGATCGCCTTTACCCCTTCGCCCAGATACGCAGTATTTT
d_call: .; j_call: TRBJ2-7; v_call: TRBV20-1; clone_size: few; cdr3_length: 13; cdr3_aa: CSASLAGRYEQYF; cdr3_nt: TGCAGTGCTAGTTTGGCGGGACGCTACGAGCAGTACTTC
d_call: TRBD1; j_call: TRBJ2-5; v_call: TRBV2; clone_size: .; cdr3_length: 17; cdr3_aa: CASRADRGHQYQETQYF; cdr3_nt: TGTGCCAGCAGGGCGGACAGGGGGCATCAGTACCAAGAGACCCAGTACTTC
d_call: .; j_call: TRBJ2-5; v_call: TRBV5-1; clone_size: .; cdr3_length: 14; cdr3_aa: CASSSVTGGETQYF; cdr3_nt: TGCGCCAGCAGCTCAGTGACAGGCGGAGAGACCCAGTACTTC
d_call: .; j_call: TRBJ2-7; v_call: TRBV4-1; clone_size: .; cdr3_length: 14; cdr3_aa: CAGSRGPEKYEQYF; cdr3_nt: TGCGCCGGCAGCCGGGGTCCGGAGAAATACGAGCAGTACTTC
d_call: .; j_call: TRBJ2-1; v_call: TRBV10-3; clone_size: .; cdr3_length: 14; cdr3_aa: CAISAGQGLHEQFF; cdr3_nt: TGTGCCATCAGTGCAGGCCAGGGTCTGCATGAGCAGTTCTTC
d_call: .; j_call: TRBJ1-6; v_call: TRBV4-1; clone_size: .; cdr3_length: 15; cdr3_aa: CASSQEQLYNSPLHF; cdr3_nt: TGCGCCAGCAGCCAAGAACAGCTCTATAATTCACCCCTCCACTTT
d_call: .; j_call: TRBJ2-3; v_call: TRBV12-3/TRBV12-4; clone_size: .; cdr3_length: 14; cdr3_aa: CASSYQGLPDTQYF; cdr3_nt: TGTGCCAGCAGTTACCAGGGGTTGCCAGATACGCAGTATTTT
d_call: TRBD1; j_call: TRBJ2-7; v_call: TRBV29-1; clone_size: .; cdr3_length: 13; cdr3_aa: CSVGQGVRYEQYF; cdr3_nt: TGCAGCGTTGGGCAGGGGGTGCGCTACGAGCAGTACTTC
d_call: .; j_call: TRBJ1-5; v_call: TRBV4-1; clone_size: few; cdr3_length: 15; cdr3_aa: CASSQDWERIQPQHF; cdr3_nt: TGCGCCAGCAGCCAAGACTGGGAGAGAATTCAGCCCCAGCATTTT
d_call: .; j_call: TRBJ2-7; v_call: TRBV21-1; clone_size: .; cdr3_length: 14; cdr3_aa: CASSAGTAIYEQYF; cdr3_nt: TGTGCCAGCAGTGCCGGGACAGCGATATACGAGCAGTACTTC
d_call: .; j_call: TRBJ2-2; v_call: TRBV7-2; clone_size: .; cdr3_length: 16; cdr3_aa: CASSFLGISNTGELFF; cdr3_nt: TGTGCCAGCAGCTTTTTGGGGATATCGAACACCGGGGAGCTGTTTTTT
d_call: .; j_call: TRBJ2-1; v_call: TRBV6-1; clone_size: .; cdr3_length: 15; cdr3_aa: CASRRTASTFNEQFF; cdr3_nt: TGTGCCAGCAGGAGGACGGCCTCGACATTCAATGAGCAGTTCTTC
d_call: TRBD1; j_call: TRBJ2-7; v_call: TRBV20-1; clone_size: .; cdr3_length: 13; cdr3_aa: CSAAGQASYEQYF; cdr3_nt: TGCAGTGCTGCTGGACAGGCCTCCTACGAGCAGTACTTC
d_call: .; j_call: TRBJ1-2; v_call: TRBV5-1; clone_size: .; cdr3_length: 17; cdr3_aa: CASNSGQIRTVNYGYTF; cdr3_nt: TGCGCCAGCAACTCCGGCCAAATAAGGACAGTAAACTATGGCTACACCTTC
d_call: .; j_call: TRBJ2-3; v_call: TRBV27; clone_size: few; cdr3_length: 17; cdr3_aa: CASRLMPRTLKPDTQYF; cdr3_nt: TGTGCCAGCAGGCTCATGCCCAGGACCTTAAAGCCAGATACGCAGTATTTT